This T cell receptor (beta chain) is from a study of T cell responses to AZD1222 COVID-19 vaccine. Overall study findings and caveats: Spike-specific TCRs gained breadth and depth after people received two AZD1222 doses.

The method was immunoSEQ multiplex PCR; TCRdb's version includes in-frame clones alone and lacks a portion of them. The sample lists some 120,000 clones, 70% to 85% occurring once. The V end lost 5 bases, the J end lost 3 bases, and 21 bases lay between the germline ends. Per the germline V gene, CDR1 is SGDLS and CDR2 is YYNGEE. This CDR3 comprises 16 residues. Of note for this clone: Its specificity is not known.

This specimen consisted of peripheral blood, obtained on day 0 of AZD1222 vaccination. The source is an adult in good health. V is TRBV9 and J is TRBJ2-7; possible D gene TRBD2, 6 bases. CDR3 DNA: TGTGCCAGCAGTGGCGGGACGGAGGCTTCAAACTACGAGCAGTACTTC. It specifies CASSGGTEASNYEQYF.